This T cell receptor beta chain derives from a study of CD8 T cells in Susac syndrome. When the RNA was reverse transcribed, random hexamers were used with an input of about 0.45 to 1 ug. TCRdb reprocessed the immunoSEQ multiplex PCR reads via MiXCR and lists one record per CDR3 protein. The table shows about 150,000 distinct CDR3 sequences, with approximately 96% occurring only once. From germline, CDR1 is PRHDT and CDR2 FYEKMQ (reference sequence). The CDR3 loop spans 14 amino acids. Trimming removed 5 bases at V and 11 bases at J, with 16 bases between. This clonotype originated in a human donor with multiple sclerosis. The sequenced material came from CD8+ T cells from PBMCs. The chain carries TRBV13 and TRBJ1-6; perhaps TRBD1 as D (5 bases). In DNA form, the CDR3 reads TGTGCCAGCAGCCACCGCCAGGGATCCGCACCCCTCCACTTT. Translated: CASSHRQGSAPLHF.